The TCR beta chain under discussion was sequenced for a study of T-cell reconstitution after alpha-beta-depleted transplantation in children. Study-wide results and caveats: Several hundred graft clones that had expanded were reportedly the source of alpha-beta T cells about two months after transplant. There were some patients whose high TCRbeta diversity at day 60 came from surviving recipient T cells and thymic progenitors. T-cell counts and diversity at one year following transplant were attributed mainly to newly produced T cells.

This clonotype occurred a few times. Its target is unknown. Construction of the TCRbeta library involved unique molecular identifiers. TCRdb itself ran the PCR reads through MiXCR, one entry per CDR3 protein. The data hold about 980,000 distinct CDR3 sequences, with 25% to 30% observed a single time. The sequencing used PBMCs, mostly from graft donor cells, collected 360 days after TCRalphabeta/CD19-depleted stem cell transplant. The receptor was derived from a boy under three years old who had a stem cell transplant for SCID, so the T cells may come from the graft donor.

In DNA form, the CDR3 reads TGTGCCAGCAGACCATCAGGGGGACCCAATGAGCAGTTCTTC. Protein sequence: CASRPSGGPNEQFF. The chain recombines TRBV14 with TRBJ2-1; TRBD1 aligns across 7 bases. Germline lookup yields CDR1 SGHDN and CDR2 FVKESK. The junction had 8 bases not matched to a gene; V was cut back by 6 bases and J by 6 bases. This CDR3 is built from 14 residues.